Listed below are T cell receptor beta chains from one sample, sequenced in a study of technical replicates of blood from a handful of donors. Profiling relied on immunoSEQ multiplex PCR, and the TCRdb table lists in-frame clones only, not all of them. The table includes 60,000 to 85,000 clones, around 97% detected once. The source material was T cells isolated from PBMCs. The receptors were sampled from a human donor in good health. The CDR3 runs from the conserved cysteine through the conserved F or W. A D gene is named only where the DNA matches it firmly. Some rows mark clone size as missing; the rest say once, few, many or name a class of expanded clone.

j_gene | abundance | v_gene | d_gene | CDR3nt | CDR3aa
TRBJ2-7 | - | TRBV6-6 | TRBD1 | TGTGCCAGCAGTTACGGACAGGGTCCCTCCTACGAGCAGTACTTC | CASSYGQGPSYEQYF
TRBJ2-2 | - | TRBV19 | - | TGTGCCAGTAGTACGTACGCCGCGATAAACACCGGGGAGCTGTTTTTT | CASSTYAAINTGELFF
TRBJ1-2 | - | TRBV5-1 | - | TGCGCCAGCAGCCCGGGAGTGGGTATCAGTGAAGGAGATGGCTACACCTTC | CASSPGVGISEGDGYTF
TRBJ2-5 | - | TRBV5-1 | - | TGCGCCAGCAGCAAGAGCGGACCGGTTCAAGAGACCCAGTACTTC | CASSKSGPVQETQYF
TRBJ1-6 | - | TRBV2 | - | TGTGCCAGCAGCGATACAGGCTTCAATTCACCCCTCCACTTT | CASSDTGFNSPLHF
TRBJ1-1 | - | TRBV6-5 | TRBD1 | TGTGCCAGCAGTTCGTTAGCCAGGGGGCTGGGGACTGAAGCTTTCTTT | CASSSLARGLGTEAFF
TRBJ1-1 | - | TRBV7-3 | TRBD1 | TGTGCCAGCAGCCGCTCCGGGGGACAGCACACCACTGAAGCTTTCTTT | CASSRSGGQHTTEAFF
TRBJ1-5 | - | TRBV19 | - | TGTGCCAGCTTCCACGGCGTCCCGGGAAGAGATCAGCCCCAGCATTTT | CASFHGVPGRDQPQHF
TRBJ2-7 | - | TRBV4-2 | - | TGTGCCAGCAGCCCATATCTGGCCTTAGCGTACGAGCAGTACTTC | CASSPYLALAYEQYF
TRBJ2-3 | - | TRBV5-1 | TRBD2 | TGCGCCAGCAGCTTGGGCACTAGCGGGGGCCCCACAGATACGCAGTATTTT | CASSLGTSGGPTDTQYF
TRBJ2-1 | - | TRBV5-1 | - | TGCGCCAGCATGGCCGAGGGTAGCTCCTACAATGAGCAGTTCTTC | CASMAEGSSYNEQFF
TRBJ1-5 | - | TRBV7-3 | - | TGTGCCAGCAGCTTTTTGTCAGGGCTTAATCAGCCCCAGCATTTT | CASSFLSGLNQPQHF
TRBJ2-7 | - | TRBV5-4 | TRBD1 | TGTGCCAGCAGCCTTACCGGGACAGGTGCTGGCGAGCAGTACTTC | CASSLTGTGAGEQYF
TRBJ1-1 | once | TRBV6-5 | - | TGTGCCAGCACCCGAGGAGGTCCCACTGAAGCTTTCTTT | CASTRGGPTEAFF
TRBJ1-2 | - | TRBV10-3 | - | TGTGCCATCAGTGGGGAGGGGCCTTTTCATGGCTACACCTTC | CAISGEGPFHGYTF
TRBJ1-1 | once | TRBV5-4 | TRBD1 | TGTGCCAGCAGCGTAGGGGGACAGGGGGGTAGTGAAGCTTTCTTT | CASSVGGQGGSEAFF
TRBJ2-5 | - | TRBV4-2 | TRBD2 | TGTGCCAGCAGCCGCGGGACTAGCGTCCAAGAGACCCAGTACTTC | CASSRGTSVQETQYF